This T cell receptor (beta chain) was recovered during a study of blood T cell repertoires in COVID-19. Study background: Italy, Spain and the United States were the sources of the convalescent and acute COVID-19 samples. T cells, B-cell-depleted T cells, or PBMCs supplied cDNA or gDNA.

Germline V CDR1 and CDR2: PRHDT, FYEKMQ (reference sequence). J gave up 7 bases and V 2 bases, and 14 bases lay outside the gene matches. This CDR3 is built from 18 residues. As handled by the study authors: Reference gene primer amplification yielded estimated nucleated cell counts. Only in-frame clones appear in the TCRdb table, and some are missing; sequencing was by immunoSEQ multiplex PCR. The D gene and trimming were derived from the DNA, and the V and J assignments and clone size from that table. Here the sample spans about 140,000 clones, 70% to 90% being singletons. The specimen was peripheral blood. J is TRBJ2-3 and V is TRBV13, with TRBD2 matching 11 bases. This receptor was taken from a man aged 50 or older with acute or convalescent COVID-19. DNA for the CDR3: TGTGCCAGCAGCTTAATGTCAGGGCCTAGCGGGGGGTTCCATACGCAGTATTTT. Its translation: CASSLMSGPSGGFHTQYF.